This TCR beta chain was found in a study of T cells expressing NK-cell markers. One entry per CDR3 protein, without DNA, is what TCRdb gives after re-calling the 5' RACE reads. Across 550,000 to 600,000 distinct CDR3 sequences, the top ten clones capture roughly 3.5% of the sample. Germline V gene sequence: CDR1 SGHAT, CDR2 FQDESV (reference sequence). There are 15 residues in the CDR3. The receptor comes from a man aged 18 to 35 in good health. The chain has TRBV11-1 and TRBJ2-3; TCRdb returns TRBD1, unconfirmable since there is no DNA. Sequenced sample: blood T cells: a sorted CD56 or NKG2C T cell subset, CD4+ or CD8+ T cells, or bulk PBMC T cells (not recorded which). CDR3 amino acids: CASSLGQGDADTQYF.